This TCR beta chain is drawn from a study of CD8 T cells in ankylosing spondylitis. TCRdb re-derived calls from the 5' RACE reads in MiXCR, one entry per CDR3 protein. The data show around 150,000 distinct CDR3 sequences, approximately 7.4% seen once. The study, taken as a whole, reports: Among TCR beta sequences, a motif of eight highly homologous variants appeared characteristic of ankylosing spondylitis blood.

This clonotype was seen ten or more times. The antigen is undetermined. Trimming took off 0 bases at V and 6 bases at J, with 7 bases between the two ends. The CDR3 is 12 residues long. Germline V gene data show CDR1 as SGHRS and CDR2 as YFSETQ. The clonotype originates from a female donor with ankylosing spondylitis or in good health (not recorded which). The chain carries TRBV5-1 and TRBJ2-7, with D possibly TRBD2 on 6 matching bases. The specimen was blood, either unsorted or a sorted T cell fraction (not recorded which). The CDR3, as DNA: TGCGCCAGCAGCTTGGCCGGGGGCGAGCAGTACTTC. Residues: CASSLAGGEQYF.